The entry that follows covers one TCR beta chain sequence. Its specificity is not known. Vbeta (60) and Jbeta (13) primers were used in the PCR. The repertoire was sequenced with immunoSEQ multiplex PCR; TCRdb's copy has only in-frame clones and lacks some. In total, the table holds 150,000 or so clones. This CDR3 contains 10 residues. From germline, CDR1 is GTSNPN and CDR2 SVGIG (reference sequence). V lost 5 bases and J lost 11; bases outside the gene matches: 2. This entry belongs to a study of cytomegalovirus exposure and HLA in healthy donors. Study findings and constraints: Presence/absence analyses assumed roughly uniform sequencing depth across donors. Earlier results showed most TCR beta V segments being productive about 87% or about 30% of the time.

The sequence was obtained from a woman between 50 and 59 years old in good health and CMV-seronegative. The V gene is TRBV30, the J gene TRBJ2-5; 10 nucleotides agree with TRBD1. The sequenced sample consisted of PBMCs. CDR3 sequence (DNA): TGTGCCTGGGGACAGGGGGATCAGTACTTC. Translated, it gives CAWGQGDQYF.